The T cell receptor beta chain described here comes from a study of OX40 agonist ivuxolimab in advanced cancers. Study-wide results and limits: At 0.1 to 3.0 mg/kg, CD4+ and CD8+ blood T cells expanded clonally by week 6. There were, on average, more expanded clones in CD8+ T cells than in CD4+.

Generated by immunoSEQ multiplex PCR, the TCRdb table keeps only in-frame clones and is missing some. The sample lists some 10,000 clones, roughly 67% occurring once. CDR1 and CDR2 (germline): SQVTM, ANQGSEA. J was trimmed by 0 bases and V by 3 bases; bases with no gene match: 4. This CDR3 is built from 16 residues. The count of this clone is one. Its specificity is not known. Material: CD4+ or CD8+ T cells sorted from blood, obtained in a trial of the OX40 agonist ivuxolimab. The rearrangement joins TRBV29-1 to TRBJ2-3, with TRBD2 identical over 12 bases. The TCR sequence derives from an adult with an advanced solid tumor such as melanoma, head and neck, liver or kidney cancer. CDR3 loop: CSVEQTSGGSTDTQYF. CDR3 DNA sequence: TGCAGCGTTGAGCAGACTAGCGGGGGTAGCACAGATACGCAGTATTTT.